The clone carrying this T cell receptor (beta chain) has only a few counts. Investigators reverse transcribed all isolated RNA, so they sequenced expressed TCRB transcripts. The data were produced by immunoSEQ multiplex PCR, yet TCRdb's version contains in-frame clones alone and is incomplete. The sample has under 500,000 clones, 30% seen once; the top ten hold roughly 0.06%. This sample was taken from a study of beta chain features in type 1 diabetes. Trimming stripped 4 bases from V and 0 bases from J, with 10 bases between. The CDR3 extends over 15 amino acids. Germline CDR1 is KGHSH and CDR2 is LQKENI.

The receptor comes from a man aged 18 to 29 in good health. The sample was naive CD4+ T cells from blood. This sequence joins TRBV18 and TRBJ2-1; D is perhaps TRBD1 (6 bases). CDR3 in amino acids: CASSQQGGSYNEQFF. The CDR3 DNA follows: TGTGCCAGCTCACAACAGGGCGGCTCCTACAATGAGCAGTTCTTC.